This TCR beta chain was sequenced for a study of T-cell reconstitution after alpha-beta-depleted transplantation in children (dated by TCRdb to about 2016). Regarding the research as a whole: Using TCR repertoire profiling, the study followed T-cell immune reconstitution in a quantitative way in children after TCRalphabeta/CD19-depleted allogeneic hematopoietic cell transplantation. The study at large found these results: The high TCRbeta diversity at day 60 in some patients was ascribed to recipient T cells and intrathymic progenitors that had survived conditioning. The apparently early alphabetaT-cell count recovery about two months after transplant was reportedly dependent on only several hundred rapidly expanded clones derived from non-depleted graft cells. The frequencies of hyperexpanded clones fell over the following months, and after one year, T-cell counts and TCRbeta diversity were mostly attributed to newly produced T cells.

Ten or more counts support this clonotype. There is no known antigen for this receptor. Base qualities were left out, and no much larger clone turns up one base away. CDR1 and CDR2 (DFQATT, SNEGSKA) derive from the germline V gene (reference sequence). V is cut by 3 bases and J by 6 bases, and the space between the germline ends is 11 bases. Counted from cysteine to phenylalanine, this CDR3 has 13 amino acids. This entry keeps only the CDR3 DNA: 39 bases, framed from base 1. The sample's treatment or condition label, in plain terms: allogeneic hematopoietic cell transplantation with graft depleted of TCRalphabeta T cells and CD19 B cells. TCRalphabeta/CD19-depleted allogeneic hematopoietic cell grafts were given to the transplant recipients, all of whom were children. Libraries came from PCR. The data were produced on an Illumina HiSeq 2500. TCR library preparation used molecular barcoding, with unique molecular identifiers applied to normalize quantification of the TCRbeta repertoire. TCRdb handled the public reads itself, with Q25 trimming in fastp and clone calling in MiXCR, and kept productive beta chains. Identical CDR3 protein sequences are pooled into one entry, listed with their most common genes and DNA. The sample table contains around 670,000 distinct CDR3 sequences; only one count was recorded for around 13% of them. Of the sample, around 0.8% is held by the ten largest clones.

The receptor comes from a girl aged 2 to 10 with congenital amegakaryocytic thrombocytopenia, due to receive a stem cell transplant. The rearrangement joined TRBV20-1 to TRBJ2-2; the D segment is perhaps TRBD1 or TRBD2, each sharing 5 matched bases. Specimen: PBMCs, collected before TCRalphabeta/CD19-depleted stem cell transplant. The CDR3 here reads CSASGAYAGELFF. The DNA sequence is as follows: TGCAGTGCTAGCGGGGCTTACGCCGGGGAGCTGTTTTTT.